Below are 4 T cell receptor beta chains sequenced from a single sample in a study of cytomegalovirus exposure and HLA in healthy donors. The study ran its PCR with 60 Vbeta and 13 Jbeta primers. Measured with immunoSEQ multiplex PCR; TCRdb has only the in-frame clones, and not every one. This listing includes approximately 110,000 clones. Sequenced: PBMCs. These receptor sequences come from a man under 40 in good health and CMV-seronegative.

The chain has TRBV6-6 and TRBJ1-5; no definite D call. The CDR3 extends over 16 amino acids. CDR1 is MNHNY and CDR2 is SVGAGI in the germline V gene (reference sequence). Deletions cut 6 bases from V and 0 bases from J, with 15 bases between. The CDR3 is CASSPPVHRSNQPQHF. The CDR3 DNA reads TGTGCCAGCAGCCCCCCAGTGCATCGTAGCAATCAGCCCCAGCATTTT.

The chain is built from TRBV11-1 and TRBJ2-1; D not certain. Trimming stripped 7 bases from V and 2 bases from J, with 15 bases between. The CDR3 contains 15 residues. The germline CDR1 and CDR2 sequences are SGHAT and FQDESV (reference sequence). The CDR3 region is CASTARITTYNEQFF. Here the CDR3 DNA reads TGTGCCAGCACCGCGAGAATCACCACCTACAATGAGCAGTTCTTC.

The rearrangement joins TRBV11-2 to TRBJ1-3; weak D call: TRBD1 (6 bases). V was pared by 6 bases and J by 0 bases, with 15 bases between. The CDR3 totals 16 residues. In germline, CDR1 is SGHAT, CDR2 FQNNGV. The CDR3 DNA sequence: TGTGCCAGCAGGCGGGCAGGGGTCATCTCTGGAAACACCATATATTTT. It codes for CASRRAGVISGNTIYF.

V and J are TRBV27 and TRBJ1-1, with D maybe TRBD1 (6 bases). V was trimmed by 2 bases and J by 6 bases, leaving 16 bases between them. Looked up from germline, CDR1 is MNHEY and CDR2 is SMNVEV (reference sequence). The CDR3 totals 15 residues. CDR3 nucleotides: TGTGCCAGCAGTTTAAACAGGGTTCGTGAAGCTGAAGCTTTCTTT. It translates to CASSLNRVREAEAFF.